The entry below describes one TCR beta chain. This clonotype was seen once. The antigen this receptor binds is unknown. No much larger clone exists at a distance of one base, and base qualities are not known. Single-read evidence is weak. These data belong to a study (dated by TCRdb to about 2015). Some background on the complete study: The study examined whether tumor-infiltrating Tregs in breast cancer are drawn from blood Tregs or arise in situ by conversion from other CD4+ T cell subsets.

Amplification of full-length TCR variable regions was done by 5' RACE PCR using constant-region reverse primers, and this step was followed by semi-nested PCR with Nested Universal Primer A. The ReliaPrep RNA Cell Miniprep System was used to extract total RNA, which was then reverse transcribed into 5'RACE-ready cDNA with the SMARTer RACE 5'/3' Kit. Multiplex adaptors were used to barcode full-length TCR alpha and beta libraries, and the barcoded libraries were sequenced on an Illumina MiSeq. In the source study's methods: For each of nine subset-tissue groups, sequencing data from the five patients were pooled, and the groups were then compared using unsupervised clustering of TCR gene usage. The Morisita-Horn index was used to calculate repertoire similarity, with shared sequences weighted according to their contribution to each repertoire. TCRdb applied fastp at Q25 and MiXCR to the public reads, then kept only in-frame beta chains. Records with the same CDR3 protein are collapsed into one entry carrying the most frequent genes and DNA. TCRdb, not the authors, supplied the V and J calls. The sample data list approximately 57,000 distinct CDR3 sequences, and around 21% of these were observed just once. Clones ranked in the top ten supply 3% to 4% of the sample.

General findings and caveats noted by the study authors: The validation in the larger cohort was limited to a single TCR beta V-J rearrangement instead of whole repertoires. The greatest overlap of tumor-infiltrating Treg TCR alpha and beta sequences was observed with tumor naive CD4+ T cells, followed by blood naive CD4+ T cells. Tumor memory CD4+ T cell TCR gene usage was found to cluster with blood and lymph node memory CD4+ cells and with lymph node naive CD4+ cells.

CD4+CD25+CD127-/low cells were isolated as Tregs. Tregs, naive and memory CD4+ T cells from tumor, blood and ipsilateral draining lymph nodes of 4 or 5 breast cancer patients underwent full-length TCR alpha and beta sequencing. Tumor tissue and lymph nodes obtained from ipsilateral axillary dissection were perfused with PBS, minced and then digested with collagenase I and hyaluronidase. A purity exceeding 90% was confirmed by FACS for the sorted cell populations. V and J are truncated by 9 bases and 6 bases respectively, leaving an intervening sequence of 9 bases. CDR1 SGHRS and CDR2 YFSETQ are derived from the germline V gene. Measured from the cysteine to the phenylalanine, the CDR3 is 10 residues long. Left in the record is the CDR3 DNA by itself, 30 bases read in frame from the first base.

The receptor was derived from a female donor with breast cancer. The sequence is built from TRBV5-1 and TRBJ1-2, with the D gene not clear enough to name. The sequenced material came from tumor-infiltrating Tregs sorted from the breast tumor. In nucleotides, the sequence is TGCGCCACCAGACAAAATGGCTACACCTTC. The translation is CATRQNGYTF.